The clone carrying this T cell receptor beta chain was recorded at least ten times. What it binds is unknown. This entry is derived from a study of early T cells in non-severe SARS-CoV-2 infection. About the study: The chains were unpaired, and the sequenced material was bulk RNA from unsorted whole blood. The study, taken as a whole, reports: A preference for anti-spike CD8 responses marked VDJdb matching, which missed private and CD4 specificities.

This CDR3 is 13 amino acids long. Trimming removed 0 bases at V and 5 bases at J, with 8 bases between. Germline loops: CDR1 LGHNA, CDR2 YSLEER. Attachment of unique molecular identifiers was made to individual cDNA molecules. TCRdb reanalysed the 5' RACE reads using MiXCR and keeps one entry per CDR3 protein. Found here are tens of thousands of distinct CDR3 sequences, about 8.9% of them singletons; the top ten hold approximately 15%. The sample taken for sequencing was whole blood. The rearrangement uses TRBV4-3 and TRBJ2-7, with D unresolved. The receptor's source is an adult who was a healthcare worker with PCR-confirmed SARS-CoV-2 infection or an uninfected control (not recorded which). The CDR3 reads CASSQESGHEQYF. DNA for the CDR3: TGCGCCAGCAGCCAAGAGTCCGGACACGAGCAGTACTTC.